Listed below are T cell receptor beta chains from one sample, sequenced in a study of Graves' ophthalmopathy and Graves' hyperthyroidism. TCRdb re-derived calls from the multiplex PCR reads in MiXCR, one entry per CDR3 protein. This table holds around 1.1 million distinct CDR3 sequences, roughly two fifths found once. Specimen: peripheral blood or thyroid tissue (not recorded which). The receptor source for this set is an adult man with Graves' hyperthyroidism. The CDR3 runs from the conserved cysteine through the conserved F or W. Only some rows state a clone size, as once, few, many or a class for expanded clones.

abundance: few; v_gene: TRBV5-4; j_gene: TRBJ2-7; CDR3aa: CASSLADRVGYEQCF
abundance: -; v_gene: TRBV5-6; j_gene: TRBJ2-7; CDR3aa: CASSAAGQTYEQYF
abundance: few; v_gene: TRBV7-2; j_gene: TRBJ2-5; CDR3aa: CASSEGQKETQYF
abundance: -; v_gene: TRBV10-3; j_gene: TRBJ1-4; CDR3aa: CAISESGSWGNEKLFF
abundance: many; v_gene: TRBV7-2; j_gene: TRBJ1-1; CDR3aa: CASSLGRGETEAFF
abundance: many; v_gene: TRBV7-9; j_gene: TRBJ2-2; CDR3aa: CASSLVVNTGELFF
abundance: -; v_gene: TRBV20-1; j_gene: TRBJ1-2; CDR3aa: CSARVQGQAYGYTF
abundance: -; v_gene: TRBV29-1; j_gene: TRBJ1-2; CDR3aa: CTVDQSTGEYGYTF
abundance: -; v_gene: TRBV5-5; j_gene: TRBJ1-1; CDR3aa: CASMKGARMNTEAFF
abundance: many; v_gene: TRBV7-2; j_gene: TRBJ2-7; CDR3aa: CASSLDRGSSYEQYF
abundance: -; v_gene: TRBV10-2; j_gene: TRBJ2-5; CDR3aa: CASNVDRAETQYF
abundance: many; v_gene: TRBV7-3; j_gene: TRBJ1-1; CDR3aa: CASSPDREGEAFF
abundance: -; v_gene: TRBV15; j_gene: TRBJ1-3; CDR3aa: CATSREYRNTIYF
abundance: -; v_gene: TRBV5-5; j_gene: TRBJ2-6; CDR3aa: CASRPSRSGANVLTF
abundance: -; v_gene: TRBV13; j_gene: TRBJ1-1; CDR3aa: CASSPSGHRAEAFF
abundance: few; v_gene: TRBV10-3; j_gene: TRBJ1-5; CDR3aa: CAISDGHGSNQPQHF
abundance: few; v_gene: TRBV6-5; j_gene: TRBJ1-4; CDR3aa: CASSIGANEKLFF
abundance: -; v_gene: TRBV29-1; j_gene: TRBJ1-3; CDR3aa: CSYGFSSGNTIYF
abundance: few; v_gene: TRBV6-5; j_gene: TRBJ1-4; CDR3aa: CASSTTGGAGKLFF
abundance: -; v_gene: TRBV10-3; j_gene: TRBJ2-5; CDR3aa: CAIRRTMETQYF
abundance: few; v_gene: TRBV9; j_gene: TRBJ1-3; CDR3aa: CASSVCDRTNSGNTIYF
abundance: -; v_gene: TRBV7-6; j_gene: TRBJ2-3; CDR3aa: CASSLVAGGPQDTQYF
abundance: -; v_gene: TRBV7-9; j_gene: TRBJ1-2; CDR3aa: CASSLNRDLLLGGYTF
abundance: few; v_gene: TRBV28; j_gene: TRBJ1-5; CDR3aa: CASSLEGPGPAQQPQHF
abundance: -; v_gene: TRBV7-2; j_gene: TRBJ2-7; CDR3aa: CASSPPPGQKPYEQYF
abundance: -; v_gene: TRBV29-1; j_gene: TRBJ2-6; CDR3aa: CSVEQGGAAGANVLTF
abundance: -; v_gene: TRBV6-5; j_gene: TRBJ2-7; CDR3aa: CASSSLSGRAEGEQYF
abundance: many; v_gene: TRBV20-1; j_gene: TRBJ2-7; CDR3aa: CSARDRNSSYEQYF
abundance: many; v_gene: TRBV10-3; j_gene: TRBJ1-1; CDR3aa: CATRQGLVEAFF
abundance: -; v_gene: TRBV25-1; j_gene: TRBJ2-2; CDR3aa: CATRGRNTGELFF
abundance: many; v_gene: TRBV11-2; j_gene: TRBJ2-7; CDR3aa: CASSDRTSLNSYEQYF
abundance: -; v_gene: TRBV20-1; j_gene: TRBJ2-5; CDR3aa: CSAVTSPGQETQYF
abundance: -; v_gene: TRBV7-9; j_gene: TRBJ1-2; CDR3aa: CASSSRDRGRHTF
abundance: many; v_gene: TRBV10-2; j_gene: TRBJ1-3; CDR3aa: CASSEAGAFSGNTIYF
abundance: -; v_gene: TRBV12-3/TRBV12-4; j_gene: TRBJ2-2; CDR3aa: CARAPAEQGTGELFF